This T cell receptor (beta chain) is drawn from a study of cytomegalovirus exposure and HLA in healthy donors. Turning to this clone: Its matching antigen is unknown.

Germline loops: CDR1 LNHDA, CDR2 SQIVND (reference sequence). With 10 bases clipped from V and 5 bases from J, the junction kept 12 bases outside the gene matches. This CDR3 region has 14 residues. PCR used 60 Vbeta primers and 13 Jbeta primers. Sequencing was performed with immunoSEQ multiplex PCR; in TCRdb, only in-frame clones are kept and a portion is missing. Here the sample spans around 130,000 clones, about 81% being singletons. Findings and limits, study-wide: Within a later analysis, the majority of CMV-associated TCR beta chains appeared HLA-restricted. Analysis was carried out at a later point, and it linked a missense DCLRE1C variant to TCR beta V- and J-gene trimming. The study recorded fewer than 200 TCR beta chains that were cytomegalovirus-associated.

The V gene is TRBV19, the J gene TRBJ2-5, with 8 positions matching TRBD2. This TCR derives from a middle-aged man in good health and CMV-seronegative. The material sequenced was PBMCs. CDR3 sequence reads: CATQAGVSLETQYF. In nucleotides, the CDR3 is TGTGCCACTCAAGCGGGAGTCAGTCTGGAGACCCAGTACTTC.